This T cell receptor beta chain was sequenced for a study of T cell clones after liver transplantation. Study-wide findings and caveats: Post-transplant, graft-donor-reactive CD4 TCRbeta sequences in blood dropped significantly in most of the 8 subjects. These preliminary findings come from unstandardized post-transplant sampling times.

As concerns this clone: Antigen unknown.

CDR3 size: 16 residues. Trimming removed 5 bases at V and 2 bases at J, with 18 bases between. CDR1 is SGHVS and CDR2 is FQNEAQ in the germline V gene. The assay was immunoSEQ multiplex PCR, and TCRdb's table has in-frame clones only and misses some. The sample lists 55,000 to 80,000 clones, roughly nine tenths occurring once. CD3+CD4+ and CD3+CD8+ cells were FACS-sorted from thawed unstimulated PBMCs. This receptor was obtained from a human donor who received a liver transplant. Here the sequenced sample was CD4+ T cells from blood, taken before liver transplant. The chain joins TRBV7-8 to TRBJ1-2, with no clear D. CDR3 sequence reads: CASSPTSVAGNYGYTF. CDR3 sequence (DNA): TGTGCCAGCAGCCCCACCTCTGTAGCGGGCAACTATGGCTACACCTTC.